A single sample gave rise to the 32 T cell receptor beta chains below, sequenced in a study of shared clonotypes between healthy human individuals. Libraries were prepared by immunoSEQ multiplex PCR; TCRdb keeps only in-frame clonotypes and omits some of them. The data hold approximately 2,300,000 clones, with about 90% observed a single time. Sequencing was carried out using naive CD4+ T cells from PBMCs. Indicated subset: CD45RA+ positively selected. The receptors were gathered from a man between 18 and 35 years old in good health. Some clones in this sample may be carry-over from other donors' samples.

The J gene is TRBJ2-1, the V gene TRBV7-3, with 10 bases identical to TRBD2. This CDR3 is 14 amino acids long. Germline CDR1 reads SGHTA; CDR2 reads FQGTGA. With V trimmed by 5 bases and J by 7 bases, 5 bases remained unmatched. DNA for the CDR3: TGTGCCAGCAGCCCGGGACTAGCGAGGAATGAGCAGTTCTTC. It yields the protein CASSPGLARNEQFF.

This chain connects TRBV5-1 to TRBJ1-1, with D possibly matching TRBD1 (6 bases). The CDR3 consists of 15 residues. Trimming cost V 2 bases and J 5 bases, with 16 bases left between them. The germline V gene encodes CDR1 SGHRS and CDR2 YFSETQ. DNA for the CDR3: TGCGCCAGCAGCTTCTTGGGACACCCGGAGACTGAAGCTTTCTTT. This encodes CASSFLGHPETEAFF.

The gene calls are TRBV23-1 and TRBJ1-5, with 8 bases lining up with TRBD1. TRBV23-1 qualifies as an ORF whose function is uncertain. The junction had 11 bases not matched to a gene; V was cut back by 2 bases and J by 2 bases. The CDR3 totals 18 residues. The CDR3 nucleotides are TGCGCCAGCAGTCAAGACAGGGGACGAATGCTGGGCAATCAGCCCCAGCATTTT. It codes for CASSQDRGRMLGNQPQHF.

This chain joins TRBV25-1 and TRBJ2-3; D assignment may be TRBD1 or TRBD2 (5 bases each). The CDR3 runs to 18 residues. V dropped 2 bases and J dropped 0 bases, with 18 bases sitting between them. CDR1 is MGHDK and CDR2 is SYGVNS in the germline V gene. The CDR3 bases are TGTGCCAGCAGTGAACTTACGGGGCTAGCAGCTAGCACAGATACGCAGTATTTT. It codes for CASSELTGLAASTDTQYF.

This clone was observed a few times. The chain recombines TRBV2 with TRBJ2-7, with 7 positions matching TRBD1. V was pared by 5 bases and J by 4 bases, with 8 bases of the junction left unmatched. CDR3 length equals 14 residues. Per germline, CDR1 SNHLY and CDR2 FYNNEI. This CDR3 is CASSPGRGPYEQYF. In nucleotides, the CDR3 is TGTGCCAGCAGTCCCGGTAGGGGGCCATACGAGCAGTACTTC.

V is TRBV9 and J is TRBJ2-6, with D maybe TRBD1 (6 bases). Germline-derived CDR1 and CDR2 are SGDLS and YYNGEE. The CDR3 sequence is 20 residues long. The V and J ends lost 3 bases and 0 bases respectively, with 22 bases between them. In DNA, the CDR3 is TGTGCCAGCAGCGGGAAACCGGGACACCCCCGTGGCTCTGGGGCCAACGTCCTGACTTTC. Protein: CASSGKPGHPRGSGANVLTF. Full variable domain (outside the CDR3, taken from reference TRBV9 and TRBJ2-6): DSGVTQTPKHLITATGQRVTLRCSPRSGDLSVYWYQQSLDQGLQFLIQYYNGEERAKGNILERFSAQQFPDLHSELNLSSLELGDSALYFCASSGKPGHPRGSGANVLTFGAGSRLTVL.

This chain joins TRBV27 and TRBJ1-1; 9 bases line up with TRBD1. The CDR3 has 15 residues. CDR1 MNHEY and CDR2 SMNVEV come from the germline V gene (reference sequence). After removal of 5 bases from V and 0 bases from J, the junction contained 4 bases not matched to a gene. The CDR3 spells CASSLRDRVNTEAFF. The CDR3 coding sequence is TGTGCCAGCAGTCTCAGGGACAGGGTGAACACTGAAGCTTTCTTT.

This rearrangement joins TRBV28 to TRBJ2-2; D assignment may be TRBD1 or TRBD2 (6 bases each). Germline V CDR1 and CDR2: MDHEN, SYDVKM. CDR3 length: 16 residues. The V gene lost 2 bases and the J gene lost 5 bases, with 15 bases spanning the gap. CDR3 in amino acids: CASSLRAGGLTGELFF. CDR3 nucleotides: TGTGCCAGCAGTTTAAGGGCCGGGGGCCTAACCGGGGAGCTGTTTTTT.

The chain combines TRBV10-3 with TRBJ2-5, with TRBD1 matching 7 bases. Trimming cost V 7 bases and J 4 bases; bases outside gene matches: 6. The CDR3 consists of 13 residues. Germline loops: CDR1 ENHRY, CDR2 SYGVKD. The CDR3 is CAIKAPGGETQYF. Written as DNA, the CDR3 is TGTGCCATCAAGGCCCCAGGGGGAGAGACCCAGTACTTC.

The chain recombines TRBV4-2 with TRBJ2-3, with 13 bases that match TRBD2. Trimming cost V 1 base and J 4 bases; bases outside gene matches: 2. The germline gives CDR1 LGHNA, CDR2 YNFKEQ. CDR3 length: 16 amino acids. DNA of the CDR3: TGTGCCAGCAGCCAAGGACTAGCGGGAGGACCAGATACGCAGTATTTT. It specifies CASSQGLAGGPDTQYF.

This chain links TRBV7-9 with TRBJ2-7; 14 positions agree with TRBD2. The CDR3 sequence is 17 residues long. Trimming removed 3 bases from V and 6 bases from J; junction bases left unmatched: 10. Germline V lookup: CDR1 SEHNR, CDR2 FQNEAQ (reference sequence). CDR3 coding DNA: TGTGCCAGCAGCTTGCCCGGACTAGCGGGAGGTCTCCCCGAGCAGTACTTC. Translating it yields CASSLPGLAGGLPEQYF.

The chain is built from TRBV21-1 and TRBJ2-7. TRBV21-1 is termed a pseudogene. The CDR3 length is 14 residues. CDR3 sequence: CASSKRRGDYEQYF. Here the CDR3 DNA reads TGTGCCAGCAGCAAACGGAGGGGGGACTACGAGCAGTACTTC.

J is TRBJ1-1 and V is TRBV6-1; D ambiguous. The V end lost 7 bases, the J end lost 2 bases, and 11 bases lay between the germline ends. The V gene's germline CDR1 is MNHNS and CDR2 SASEGT. The CDR3 length is 13 residues. Here the CDR3 reads CASMVPINTEAFF. The CDR3, as DNA: TGTGCCAGCATGGTACCCATAAACACTGAAGCTTTCTTT.

This rearrangement joins TRBV5-1 to TRBJ2-7; no clear D gene. This CDR3 comprises 14 residues. Germline lookup yields CDR1 SGHRS and CDR2 YFSETQ. V was cut by 1 base and J by 4 bases, with 12 bases left in between. As DNA, the CDR3 is TGCGCCAGCAGCTTGATGGTTGGGGATTACGAGCAGTACTTC. It encodes CASSLMVGDYEQYF.

This chain connects TRBV2 to TRBJ1-1; D call uncertain. The V end was cut by 6 bases, the J end by 1 base, with 9 bases between. The CDR3 sequence is 13 residues long. The germline V gene encodes CDR1 SNHLY and CDR2 FYNNEI. The CDR3 coding sequence is TGTGCCAGCAGCTTAGAGGCGAACACTGAAGCTTTCTTT. Amino acid sequence: CASSLEANTEAFF.

V gene TRBV18 combines with J gene TRBJ2-5; D ambiguous. CDR1 KGHSH and CDR2 LQKENI come from the germline V gene. This CDR3 region has 14 residues. V gave up 2 bases and J gave up 3 bases, with 10 bases separating them. CDR3 coding DNA: TGTGCCAGCTCACCATGGGTAGGGAAAGAGACCCAGTACTTC. This codes for CASSPWVGKETQYF.

This chain joins TRBV14 and TRBJ1-1, with 10 bases fitting TRBD1. Germline V gives CDR1 SGHDN, CDR2 FVKESK. This CDR3 region has 16 residues. V was pared by 3 bases and J by 1 base, with 5 bases of the junction left unmatched. CDR3 protein: CASSHDRTGGNTEAFF. CDR3 in DNA: TGTGCCAGCAGCCATGATAGGACAGGGGGGAACACTGAAGCTTTCTTT.

The V call is TRBV5-6, the J call TRBJ1-4; unclear D gene. V was shortened by 0 bases and J by 7 bases, with 13 bases between the two germline ends. The CDR3 totals 15 residues. Germline V CDR1 and CDR2: SGHDT, YYEEEE. CDR3 sequence: CASSLGPGSREKLFF. The CDR3 bases are TGTGCCAGCAGCTTGGGCCCGGGGTCCCGTGAAAAACTGTTTTTT.

This clone was seen only once. The chain recombines TRBV4-3 with TRBJ1-1, with D hard to call. V was trimmed by 3 bases and J by 1 base, leaving 15 bases between them. The CDR3 sequence is 16 residues long. Germline lookup yields CDR1 LGHNA and CDR2 YSLEER. The CDR3 protein is CASSQGLGRRNTEAFF. The CDR3 nucleotides are TGCGCCAGCAGCCAGGGCCTTGGACGGAGGAACACTGAAGCTTTCTTT.

The genes are TRBV5-1 and TRBJ2-7; D possibly corresponds to TRBD1 (6 bases). Trimming took off 5 bases at V and 2 bases at J, with 14 bases between the two ends. Germline CDR1 SGHRS, CDR2 YFSETQ. CDR3 length: 14 residues. The CDR3 is CASSGGSTPYEQYF. CDR3 in DNA: TGCGCCAGCAGTGGGGGCTCAACCCCCTACGAGCAGTACTTC.

The chain has TRBV11-1 and TRBJ2-2; D may match TRBD1 or TRBD2 (5 bases each). This CDR3 contains 15 residues. The V end was cut by 1 base, the J end by 6 bases, with 12 bases between. Looked up from germline, CDR1 is SGHAT and CDR2 is FQDESV (reference sequence). The CDR3 loop is CASSLVSLGAGELFF. The CDR3 DNA reads as TGTGCCAGCAGCTTAGTATCGTTGGGGGCCGGGGAGCTGTTTTTT.

The chain uses TRBV11-2 and TRBJ2-3; D remains ambiguous. This CDR3 is built from 13 residues. V lost 3 bases, J lost 5 bases, and 9 bases lay in between. Germline CDR1 reads SGHAT; CDR2 reads FQNNGV. In nucleotides, the CDR3 is TGTGCCAGCAGCTTCGAAGTAGGAGATACGCAGTATTTT. Amino acid sequence: CASSFEVGDTQYF.

The V gene is TRBV15, the J gene TRBJ2-7, with 9 bases aligning to TRBD1. Germline V CDR1 and CDR2: LNHNV, YYDKDF (reference sequence). The CDR3 sequence is 18 residues long. Trimming took 0 bases from V and 1 from J; bases not matched to a gene: 10. CDR3: CATSREPYRGLGSYEQYF. The CDR3 DNA sequence: TGTGCCACCAGCAGAGAGCCTTACAGGGGGCTAGGGTCCTACGAGCAGTACTTC.

The chain employs TRBV29-1 and TRBJ2-5; 12 bases map to TRBD2. The V gene's germline CDR1 is SQVTM and CDR2 ANQGSEA. CDR3 length: 13 amino acids. With 4 bases clipped from V and 3 bases from J, the junction kept 0 bases outside the gene matches. The CDR3 is CSVGTSGKETQYF. DNA of the CDR3: TGCAGCGTTGGGACTAGCGGGAAAGAGACCCAGTACTTC.

J is TRBJ1-3 and V is TRBV7-3, with D possibly matching TRBD1 (5 bases). Trimming cost V 5 bases and J 4 bases, with 9 bases left between them. Germline CDR1 is SGHTA and CDR2 is FQGTGA. This CDR3 is built from 13 residues. CDR3 amino acids: CASSSWGGNTIYF. CDR3 coding DNA: TGTGCCAGCAGCAGTTGGGGGGGAAACACCATATATTTT. The entire variable domain, with the rest obtained from reference TRBV7-3 and TRBJ1-3, is as follows: GAGVSQTPSNKVTEKGKYVELRCDPISGHTALYWYRQSLGQGPEFLIYFQGTGAADDSGLPNDRFFAVRPEGSVSTLKIQRTERGDSAVYLCASSSWGGNTIYFGEGSWLTVV.

This chain uses TRBV28 with TRBJ2-7; the D is unclear. CDR1 and CDR2 from the germline V gene are MDHEN and SYDVKM. There are 15 residues in the CDR3. The V end lost 6 bases, the J end lost 4 bases, and 19 bases lay between the germline ends. The CDR3 sequence: CASRVTQVAEYEQYF. CDR3 sequence (DNA): TGTGCCAGCAGGGTTACCCAGGTAGCAGAGTACGAGCAGTACTTC.

This clone was picked up a small number of times. This same CDR3 is encoded by further DNA sequences in the sample. The CDR3 DNA is TGTGCCAGCAGTTACTCGACAGGTACCTACGAGCAGTACTTC. Its translation: CASSYSTGTYEQYF. V gene TRBV6-5 combines with J gene TRBJ2-7; weak D call: TRBD1 (6 bases). The CDR3 sequence is 14 residues long. Germline CDR1 MNHEY, CDR2 SVGAGI. Trimming stripped 0 bases from V and 2 bases from J, with 8 bases between.

This chain connects TRBV9 to TRBJ2-3, with a weak D call TRBD2 (6 bases). V was cut by 3 bases and J by 6 bases, with 8 bases left in between. This CDR3 contains 12 residues. CDR1 is SGDLS, CDR2 YYNGEE, per germline. The CDR3 reads CASSGLGDTQYF. CDR3 nucleotides: TGTGCCAGCAGCGGACTAGGGGATACGCAGTATTTT.

This clone appeared a single time. This chain connects TRBV6-5 to TRBJ1-5; D is ambiguous. The germline V gene encodes CDR1 MNHEY and CDR2 SVGAGI. V shed 6 bases and J shed 4 bases, with 10 bases lying between them. The CDR3 is made up of 13 amino acids. CDR3 sequence reads: CASRRGRNQPQHF. In DNA form, the CDR3 reads TGTGCCAGCAGGAGAGGGAGGAATCAGCCCCAGCATTTT.

The chain employs TRBV7-3 and TRBJ2-7; D is perhaps TRBD2 (5 bases). The CDR3 sequence is 15 residues long. Deletions cut 2 bases from V and 4 bases from J, with 15 bases between. Per the germline V gene, CDR1 is SGHTA and CDR2 is FQGTGA. Written as DNA, the CDR3 is TGTGCCAGCAGCTTAGGAGGACCGACTATATACGAGCAGTACTTC. This translates into CASSLGGPTIYEQYF.

The rearrangement links TRBV5-1 to TRBJ1-3, with no clear D. Germline lookup yields CDR1 SGHRS and CDR2 YFSETQ. The CDR3 loop spans 15 amino acids. Trimming took 2 bases from V and 1 from J, leaving 10 bases between them. The CDR3 DNA reads TGCGCCAGCAGCTTCTCAGGAGGTTCTGGAAACACCATATATTTT. Translating it yields CASSFSGGSGNTIYF.

The rearrangement joins TRBV2 to TRBJ2-5; D possibly corresponds to TRBD1 (7 bases). Trimming shortened V by 2 bases and J by 7 bases, and 14 bases separated the two germline ends. The CDR3 runs to 14 residues. Germline V gene lookup returns CDR1 SNHLY and CDR2 FYNNEI. In DNA, the CDR3 is TGTGCCAGCAGTGAACGTAGGCAGGGGGGGACCCAGTACTTC. Encoded protein: CASSERRQGGTQYF.